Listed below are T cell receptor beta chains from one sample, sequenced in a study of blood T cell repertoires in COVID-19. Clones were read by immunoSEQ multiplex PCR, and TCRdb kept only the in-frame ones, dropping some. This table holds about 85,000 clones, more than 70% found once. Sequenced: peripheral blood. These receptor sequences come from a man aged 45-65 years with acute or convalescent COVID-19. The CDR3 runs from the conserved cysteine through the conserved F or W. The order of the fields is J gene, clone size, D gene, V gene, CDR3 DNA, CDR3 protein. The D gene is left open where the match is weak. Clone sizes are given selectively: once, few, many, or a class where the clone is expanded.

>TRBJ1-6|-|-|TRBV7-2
TGTGCCAGCAGCTCGACAGAGAATAATTCACCCCTCCACTTT
CASSSTENNSPLHF
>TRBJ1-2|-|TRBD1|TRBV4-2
TGTGCCAGCAGCCCATCCGGGACAGGGAGCTATGGCTACACCTTC
CASSPSGTGSYGYTF
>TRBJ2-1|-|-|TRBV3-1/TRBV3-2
TGTGCCAGCAGCCAAGCAGGGTACAATGAGCAGTTCTTC
CASSQAGYNEQFF
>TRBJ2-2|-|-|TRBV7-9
TGTGCCAGCAGCCCCCCCCATGGCGAGGCCACCGGGGAGCTGTTTTTT
CASSPPHGEATGELFF
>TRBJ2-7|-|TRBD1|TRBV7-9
TGTGCCAGCAGCTCCCGGACAGGGCTCAACGAGCAGTACTTC
CASSSRTGLNEQYF
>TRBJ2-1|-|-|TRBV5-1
TGCGCCAGCAGCTGGAAGACTACCGAATACAATGAGCAGTTCTTC
CASSWKTTEYNEQFF
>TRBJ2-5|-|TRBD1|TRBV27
TGTGCCAGCAAAGAAGGACAGGGGGGGACCCAGTACTTC
CASKEGQGGTQYF
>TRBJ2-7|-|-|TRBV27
TGTGCCAGCAGTTTAGGGCGGACGGGGTACGAGCAGTACTTC
CASSLGRTGYEQYF
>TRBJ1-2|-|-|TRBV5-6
TGTGCCAGCAGCTTGTGGGGAGGGAACTATGGCTACACCTTC
CASSLWGGNYGYTF
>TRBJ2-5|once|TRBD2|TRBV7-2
TGTGCCAGCAGCCAAGCGGGGGCCCAAGAGACCCAGTACTTC
CASSQAGAQETQYF
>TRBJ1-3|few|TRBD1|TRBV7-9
TGTGCCAGCAGCTTACGGGGACAGGGCCTCTCTGGAAACACCATATATTTT
CASSLRGQGLSGNTIYF
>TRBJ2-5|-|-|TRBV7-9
TGTGCCAGCAGCTTAGTTCCAGGGGAGGAGACCCAGTACTTC
CASSLVPGEETQYF
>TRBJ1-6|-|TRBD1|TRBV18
TGTGCCAGCTCACAAGGACAGGGAGGGAATTCACCCCTCCACTTT
CASSQGQGGNSPLHF
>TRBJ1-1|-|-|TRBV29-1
TGCAGCGGCACAGGGATGAACACTGAAGCTTTCTTT
CSGTGMNTEAFF
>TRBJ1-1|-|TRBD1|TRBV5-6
TGTGCCAGCACCCCCGGGACAGGGTACACTGAAGCTTTCTTT
CASTPGTGYTEAFF
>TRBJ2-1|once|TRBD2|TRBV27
TGTGCCAGCAAACTAGCGGGGAACAATGAGCAGTTCTTC
CASKLAGNNEQFF
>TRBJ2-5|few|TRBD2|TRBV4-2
TGTGCCAGCAGCCCTAAGGGACTAGCGGACCAAGAGACCCAGTACTTC
CASSPKGLADQETQYF
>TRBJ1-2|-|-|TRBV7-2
TGTGCCAGCAGCAGTAGCCAGGGCAGGTTAAACTATGGCTACACCTTC
CASSSSQGRLNYGYTF
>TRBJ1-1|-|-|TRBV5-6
TGTGCCAGCAGTTCGGAGGTAAGGAACACTGAAGCTTTCTTT
CASSSEVRNTEAFF
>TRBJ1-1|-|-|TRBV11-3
TGTGCCAGCAGCTTACAGGGTAACACTGAAGCTTTCTTT
CASSLQGNTEAFF
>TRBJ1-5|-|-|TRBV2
TGTGCCAGCAGACGGACTGATCAGCCCCAGCATTTT
CASRRTDQPQHF
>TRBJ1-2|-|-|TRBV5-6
TGTGCCAGCAGCTTGGACGCAGGGGTCTATGGCTACACCTTC
CASSLDAGVYGYTF
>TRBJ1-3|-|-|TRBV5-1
TGCGCCAGCAGCGCCCGGTCAGGGGTTGGAAACACCATATATTTT
CASSARSGVGNTIYF
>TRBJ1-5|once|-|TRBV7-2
TGTGCCAGCAGCTTATATCCAGAGCCCCAGCATTTT
CASSLYPEPQHF
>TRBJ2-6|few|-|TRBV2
TGTGCCAGCAGCCTGGACAGTAGCTCTGGGGCCAACGTCCTGACTTTC
CASSLDSSSGANVLTF
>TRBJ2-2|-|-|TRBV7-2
TGTGCCAGCAGCTTAGTAAGGAGCACCGGGGAGCTGTTTTTT
CASSLVRSTGELFF
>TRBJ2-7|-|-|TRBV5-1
TGCGCCAGCAGCGACCCACAGGGAGAGCAGTACTTC
CASSDPQGEQYF
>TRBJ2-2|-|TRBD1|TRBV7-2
TGTGCCAGCAGCTTAAGGGACAGGAAGAACACCGGGGAGCTGTTTTTT
CASSLRDRKNTGELFF
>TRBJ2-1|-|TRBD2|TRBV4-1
TGCGCCAGCAGCCTGCTAGCGGGAGCCTACAATGAGCAGTTCTTC
CASSLLAGAYNEQFF
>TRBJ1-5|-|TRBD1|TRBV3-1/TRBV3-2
TGTGCCAGCAGCCCGGGACAGGGGATATCGGGGGGCAATCAGCCCCAGCATTTT
CASSPGQGISGGNQPQHF
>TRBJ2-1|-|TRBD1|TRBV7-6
TGTGCCAGCAGCTTAGCGAAGGACAGGCCCGCTTTGAATGAGCAGTTCTTC
CASSLAKDRPALNEQFF
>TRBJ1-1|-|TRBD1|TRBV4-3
TGCGCCAGCGGGGACAGGGGGCACACTGAAGCTTTCTTT
CASGDRGHTEAFF
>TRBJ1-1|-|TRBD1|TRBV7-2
TGTGCCAGCCTCGTGGGACAGGGGGCTTGGGATTCGGAAGCTTTCTTT
CASLVGQGAWDSEAFF
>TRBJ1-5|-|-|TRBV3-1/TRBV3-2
TGTGCCAGCAGCCAAGGGGCGTTGGGGGGAGGAAGGCAGCCCCAGCATTTT
CASSQGALGGGRQPQHF
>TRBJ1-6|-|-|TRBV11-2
TGTGCCAGCAGCTTAGCAGATTCACCCCTCCACTTT
CASSLADSPLHF
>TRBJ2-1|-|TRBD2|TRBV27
TGTGCCAGCAGTTTATACGGACTAGCGGGAGGTGGGAATGAGCAGTTCTTC
CASSLYGLAGGGNEQFF
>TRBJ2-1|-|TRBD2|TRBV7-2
TGTGCCAGCAGCCCTCAAAGCGGGGGGTACAATGAGCAGTTCTTC
CASSPQSGGYNEQFF
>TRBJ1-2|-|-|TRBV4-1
TGCGCCAGCAGCCAAGATACTTCCAGGCCCAACTATGGCTACACCTTC
CASSQDTSRPNYGYTF
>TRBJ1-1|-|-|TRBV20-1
TGCAGTGCTAGTGGGAGGGCGGGTGACACTGAAGCTTTCTTT
CSASGRAGDTEAFF
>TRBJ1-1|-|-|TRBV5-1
TGCGCCAGCAGCTTGGGAAACAGGCAGGCTGAAGCTTTCTTT
CASSLGNRQAEAFF
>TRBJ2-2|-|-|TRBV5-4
TGTGCCAGCAGCTCAGACTGGCGCGGGGAGCTGTTTTTT
CASSSDWRGELFF
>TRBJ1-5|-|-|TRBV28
TGTGCCAGCGGGACTGCGAATCAGCCCCAGCATTTT
CASGTANQPQHF
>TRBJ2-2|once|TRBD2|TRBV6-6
TGTGCCAGCAGTCCCGGGACTAGCGGGTGGGCCGGGGAGCTGTTTTTT
CASSPGTSGWAGELFF
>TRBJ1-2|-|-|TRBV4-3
TGCGCCAGCAGCCGCCTTCAGGATCCCATGGTCTATGGCTACACCTTC
CASSRLQDPMVYGYTF
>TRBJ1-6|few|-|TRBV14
TGTGCCAGCAGCCAAGAAATCGCGGGCTCACCCCTCCACTTT
CASSQEIAGSPLHF
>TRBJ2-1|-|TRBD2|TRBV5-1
TGCGCCAGCAGCTTGGCCAGCGGGGGTTACAATGAGCAGTTCTTC
CASSLASGGYNEQFF
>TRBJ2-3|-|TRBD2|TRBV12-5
TGTGCTAGTGCCAGGATAGCGGGGGACACAGATACGCAGTATTTT
CASARIAGDTDTQYF
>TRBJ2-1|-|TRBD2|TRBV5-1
TGCGCCAGCAGTTTTAGCGGGGGGGCGACCTACAATGAGCAGTTCTTC
CASSFSGGATYNEQFF
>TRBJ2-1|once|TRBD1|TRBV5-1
TGCGCCACCGGGACAGGGTACAATGAGCAGTTCTTC
CATGTGYNEQFF
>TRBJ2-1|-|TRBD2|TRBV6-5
TGTGCCAGCAGGGTAGCGGGGGCCAACAATGAGCAGTTCTTC
CASRVAGANNEQFF
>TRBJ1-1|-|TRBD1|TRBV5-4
TGTGCCAGCAGCCACAACGGAGGGGGCGGAAGGATCACTGAAGCTTTCTTT
CASSHNGGGGRITEAFF
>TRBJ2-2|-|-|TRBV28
TGTGCCAGCAGTCTTGCGCGAACGAGCCGAGACACCGGGGAGCTGTTTTTT
CASSLARTSRDTGELFF
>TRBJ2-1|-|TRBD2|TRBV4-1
TGCGCCAGCAGCATAACTAGCGGGAGATTGGATGAGCAGTTCTTC
CASSITSGRLDEQFF
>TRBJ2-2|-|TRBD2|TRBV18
TGTGCCAGCTCACCTATGATTTACAGTTCTGGGGGACTAACCCACATACCCGGGGAGCTGTTTTTT
CASSPMIYSSGGLTHIPGELFF
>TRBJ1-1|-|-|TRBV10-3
TGTGCCATCAGAGCACAGGGTTCGAACACTGAAGCTTTCTTT
CAIRAQGSNTEAFF
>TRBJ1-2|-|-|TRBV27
TGTGCCAGCAGTTCTGCGGGAGTTCAAGGCTACACCTTC
CASSSAGVQGYTF
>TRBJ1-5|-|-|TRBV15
TGTGCCACCAGCTACAGGGACAGCAATCAGCCCCAGCATTTT
CATSYRDSNQPQHF